This entry features one T cell receptor (beta chain) sequence. The trim removed 8 bases at V and 4 bases at J, leaving 7 bases unmatched. The CDR3 loop spans 14 amino acids. Germline V CDR1 and CDR2: MNHEY, SMNVEV (reference sequence). The sample belongs to a study of blood T cell repertoires in COVID-19. Study-level information: The United States, Italy and Spain were the sources of the acute and convalescent COVID-19 samples. T cells, B-cell-depleted T cells, or PBMCs supplied cDNA or gDNA.

Authors' processing steps: For nucleated cells, counts were estimated from reference gene primer amplification. Assay used: immunoSEQ multiplex PCR; TCRdb lists only in-frame clones, some missing. The DNA was the basis for D and trimming; V, J and clone size are from that table. The table includes roughly 310,000 clones, almost 90% detected once. A Seattle source enrolled patients during active infection and followed them longitudinally. The receptor's source is a woman under 40 with COVID-19, enrolled during active disease. The genes are TRBV27 and TRBJ2-3; 9 bases line up with TRBD1. The material sequenced was peripheral blood. CDR3 residues: CASGRDRAADTQYF. As DNA, the CDR3 is TGTGCCAGCGGGAGGGACAGGGCAGCAGATACGCAGTATTTT.